Detailed here is one T cell receptor beta chain. The antigen is not known. Overlapping HIV-1 Gag 15-mer peptides at approximately 0.91 ug per peptide per mL were used. Memory cells lacking CD40L and CD69 with high CD45RO were sorted. This specimen comes from a study of persistence of HIV-infected CD4 T cells. With 1 base removed from V and 3 bases from J, the gap between germline ends came to 10 bases. This CDR3 region has 14 residues. Germline V CDR1 and CDR2: SGHTS, YDEGEE. Sequencing used immunoSEQ version 4 in survey mode. Clones were read by immunoSEQ multiplex PCR, and TCRdb kept only the in-frame ones, dropping some. The sample has approximately 35,000 clones, approximately 85% seen once.

The chain is built from TRBV5-8 and TRBJ1-2, with D unclear. The TCR originated in an adult with HIV. The donor label of this sample is uncertain. This specimen was cultured CD4+ T cells from PBMCs, taken from a patient who received antiretroviral therapy. The CDR3 DNA is TGTGCCAGCAGCTTGATCGGTGTTTACTATGGCTACACCTTC. It encodes CASSLIGVYYGYTF.